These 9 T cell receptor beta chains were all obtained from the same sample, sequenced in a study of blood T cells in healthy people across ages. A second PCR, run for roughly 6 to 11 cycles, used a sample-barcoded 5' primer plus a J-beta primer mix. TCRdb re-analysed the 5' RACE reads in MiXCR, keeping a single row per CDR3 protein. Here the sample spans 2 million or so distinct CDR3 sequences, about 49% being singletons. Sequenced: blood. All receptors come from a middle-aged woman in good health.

As DNA, the CDR3 is TGTGCCGCCCAGGGGCCTTCTAATACGCAGTATTTT. Its translation: CAAQGPSNTQYF. The rearrangement joins TRBV24-1 to TRBJ2-3; tentatively, D is TRBD1 (6 bases). Germline V gene sequence: CDR1 KGHDR, CDR2 SFDVKD. V lost 12 bases and J 7 bases, leaving 16 bases between the germline ends. CDR3 length equals 12 residues.

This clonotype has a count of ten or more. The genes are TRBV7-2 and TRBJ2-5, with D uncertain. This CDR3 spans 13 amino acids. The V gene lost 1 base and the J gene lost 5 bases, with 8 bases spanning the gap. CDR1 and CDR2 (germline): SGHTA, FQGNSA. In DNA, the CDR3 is TGTGCCAGCAGCTTAGGGCCTGGGGAGACCCAGTACTTC. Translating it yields CASSLGPGETQYF.

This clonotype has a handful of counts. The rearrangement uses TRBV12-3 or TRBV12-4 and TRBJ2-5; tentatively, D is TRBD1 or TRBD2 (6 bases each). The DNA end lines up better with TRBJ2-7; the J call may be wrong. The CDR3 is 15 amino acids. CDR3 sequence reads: CASTGRGTGTYEQYF. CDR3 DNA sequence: TGTGCCAGCACGGGTAGGGGGACTGGAACCTACGAGCAGTACTTC.

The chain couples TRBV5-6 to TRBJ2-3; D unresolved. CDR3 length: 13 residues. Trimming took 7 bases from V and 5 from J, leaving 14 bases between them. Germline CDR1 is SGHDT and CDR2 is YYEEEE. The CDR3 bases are TGTGCCAGCGGCTCTGTTGACCTAGATACGCAGTATTTT. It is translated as CASGSVDLDTQYF.

The chain's CDR3 is CASSLHGTGNTDTQYF. In nucleotides, the CDR3 is TGTGCCAGCAGCTTACACGGGACAGGGAACACAGATACGCAGTATTTT. The J gene is TRBJ2-3, the V gene TRBV7-2, with 9 bases lining up with TRBD1. The CDR3 covers 16 residues. Per germline, CDR1 SGHTA and CDR2 FQGNSA. After removal of 2 bases from V and 2 bases from J, the junction contained 5 bases not matched to a gene.

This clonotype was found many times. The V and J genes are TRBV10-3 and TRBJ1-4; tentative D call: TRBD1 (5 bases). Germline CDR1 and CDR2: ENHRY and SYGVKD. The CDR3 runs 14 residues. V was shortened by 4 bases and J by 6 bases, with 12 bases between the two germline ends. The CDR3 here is CAISVGLLDEKLFF. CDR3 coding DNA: TGTGCCATCAGTGTGGGACTTTTGGATGAAAAACTGTTTTTT.

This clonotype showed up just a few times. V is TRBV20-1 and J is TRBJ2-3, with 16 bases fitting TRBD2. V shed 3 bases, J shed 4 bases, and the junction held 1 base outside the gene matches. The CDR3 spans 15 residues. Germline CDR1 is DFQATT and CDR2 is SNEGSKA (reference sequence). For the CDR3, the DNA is TGCAGTGCTAGGGGGACTAGCGGGGGGGCAGATACGCAGTATTTT. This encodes CSARGTSGGADTQYF.

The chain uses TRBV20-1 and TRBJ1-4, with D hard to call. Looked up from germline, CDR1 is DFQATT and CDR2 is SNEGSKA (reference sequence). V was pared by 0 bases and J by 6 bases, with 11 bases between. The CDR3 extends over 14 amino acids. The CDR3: CSARDMTGDEKLFF. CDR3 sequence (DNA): TGCAGTGCTAGAGATATGACCGGGGATGAAAAACTGTTTTTT.

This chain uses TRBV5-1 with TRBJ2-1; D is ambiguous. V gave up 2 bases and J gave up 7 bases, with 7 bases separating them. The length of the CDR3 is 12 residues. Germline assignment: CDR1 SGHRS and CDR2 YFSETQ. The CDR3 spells CASSLNENEQFF. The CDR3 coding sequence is TGCGCCAGCAGCTTAAACGAGAATGAGCAGTTCTTC.